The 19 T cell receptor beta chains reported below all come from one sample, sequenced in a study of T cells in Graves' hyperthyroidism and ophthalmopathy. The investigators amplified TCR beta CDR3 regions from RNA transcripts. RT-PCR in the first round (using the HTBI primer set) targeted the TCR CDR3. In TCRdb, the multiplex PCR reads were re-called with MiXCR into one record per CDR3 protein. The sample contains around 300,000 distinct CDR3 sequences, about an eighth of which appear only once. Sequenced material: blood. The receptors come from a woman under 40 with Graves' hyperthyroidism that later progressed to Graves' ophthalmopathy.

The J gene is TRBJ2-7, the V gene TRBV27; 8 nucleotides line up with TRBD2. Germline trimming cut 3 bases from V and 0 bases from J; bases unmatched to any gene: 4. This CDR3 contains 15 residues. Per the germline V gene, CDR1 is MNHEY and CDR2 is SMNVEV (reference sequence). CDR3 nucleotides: TGTGCCAGCAGTTTCGACAGCGGGAGCTCCTACGAGCAGTACTTC. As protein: CASSFDSGSSYEQYF.

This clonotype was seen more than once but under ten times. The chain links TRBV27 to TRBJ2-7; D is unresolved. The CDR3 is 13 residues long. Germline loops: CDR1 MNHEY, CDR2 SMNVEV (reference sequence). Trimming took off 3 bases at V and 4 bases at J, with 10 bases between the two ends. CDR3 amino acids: CASSFGPEYEQYF. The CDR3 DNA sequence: TGTGCCAGCAGTTTTGGGCCCGAGTACGAGCAGTACTTC.

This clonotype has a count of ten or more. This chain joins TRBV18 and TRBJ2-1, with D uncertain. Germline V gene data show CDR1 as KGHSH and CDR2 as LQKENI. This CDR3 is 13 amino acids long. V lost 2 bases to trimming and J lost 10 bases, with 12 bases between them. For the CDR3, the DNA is TGTGCCAGCTCACCATATCAAGGGCAAGAGCAGTTCTTC. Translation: CASSPYQGQEQFF.

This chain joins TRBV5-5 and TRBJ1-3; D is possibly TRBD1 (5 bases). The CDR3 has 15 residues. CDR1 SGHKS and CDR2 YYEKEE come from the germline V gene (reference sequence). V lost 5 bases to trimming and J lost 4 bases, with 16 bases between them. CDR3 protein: CASRRIGGVGNTIYF. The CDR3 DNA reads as TGTGCCAGCAGACGAATCGGGGGGGTAGGAAACACCATATATTTT.

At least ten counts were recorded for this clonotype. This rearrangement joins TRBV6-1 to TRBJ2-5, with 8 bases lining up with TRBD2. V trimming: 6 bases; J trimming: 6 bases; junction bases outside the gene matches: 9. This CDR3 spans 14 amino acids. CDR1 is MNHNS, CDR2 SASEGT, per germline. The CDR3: CASRSSGRRKTQYF. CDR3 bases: TGTGCCAGCAGGTCAAGCGGGAGAAGGAAGACCCAGTACTTC.

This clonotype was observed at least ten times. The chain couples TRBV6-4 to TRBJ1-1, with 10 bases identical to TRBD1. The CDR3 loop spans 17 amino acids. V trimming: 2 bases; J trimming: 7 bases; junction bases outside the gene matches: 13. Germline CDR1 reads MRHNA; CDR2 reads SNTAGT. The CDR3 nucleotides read TGTGCCAGCAGTGACATGGGAGACAGGGGGCGGACAGATGAAGCTTTCTTT. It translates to CASSDMGDRGRTDEAFF.

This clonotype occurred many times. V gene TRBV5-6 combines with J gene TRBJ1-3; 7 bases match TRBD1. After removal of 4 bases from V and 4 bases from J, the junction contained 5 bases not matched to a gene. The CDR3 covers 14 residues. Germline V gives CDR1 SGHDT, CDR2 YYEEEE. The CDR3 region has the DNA TGTGCCAGCAGCCCAGGACAGGTGGGAAACACCATATATTTT. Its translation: CASSPGQVGNTIYF.

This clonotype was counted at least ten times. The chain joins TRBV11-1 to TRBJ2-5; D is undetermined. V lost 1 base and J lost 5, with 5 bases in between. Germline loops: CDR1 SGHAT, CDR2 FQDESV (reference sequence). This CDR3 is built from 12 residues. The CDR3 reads CASSLEEETQYF. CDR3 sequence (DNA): TGTGCCAGCAGCTTAGAGGAGGAGACCCAGTACTTC.

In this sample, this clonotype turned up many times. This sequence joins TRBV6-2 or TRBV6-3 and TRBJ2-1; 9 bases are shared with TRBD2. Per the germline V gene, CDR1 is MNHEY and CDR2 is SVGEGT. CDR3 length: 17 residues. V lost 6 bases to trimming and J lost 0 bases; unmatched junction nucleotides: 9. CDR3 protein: CASRQPAGGPSYNEQFF. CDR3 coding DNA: TGTGCCAGCAGACAACCCGCGGGAGGGCCCTCCTACAATGAGCAGTTCTTC.

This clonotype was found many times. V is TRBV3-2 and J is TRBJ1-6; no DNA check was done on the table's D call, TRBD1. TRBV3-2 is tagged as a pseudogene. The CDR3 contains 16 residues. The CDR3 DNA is TGTGCCAGCAGCCAGACGGGACAGGGGGCGACTTCACCCCTCCACTTT. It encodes CASSQTGQGATSPLHF.

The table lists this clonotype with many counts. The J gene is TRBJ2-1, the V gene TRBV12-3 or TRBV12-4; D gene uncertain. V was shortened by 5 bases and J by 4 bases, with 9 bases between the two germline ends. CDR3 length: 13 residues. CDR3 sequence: CASSTGLYNEQFF. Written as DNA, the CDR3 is TGTGCCAGCAGTACGGGCCTGTACAATGAGCAGTTCTTC.

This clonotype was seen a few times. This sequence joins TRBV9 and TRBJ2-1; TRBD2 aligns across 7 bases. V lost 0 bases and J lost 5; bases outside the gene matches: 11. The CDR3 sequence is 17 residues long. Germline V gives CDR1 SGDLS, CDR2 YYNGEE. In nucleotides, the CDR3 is TGTGCCAGCAGCGTAGCCCCCTCACTAGCGATGAACAATGAGCAGTTCTTC. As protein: CASSVAPSLAMNNEQFF. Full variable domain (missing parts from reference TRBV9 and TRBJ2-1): DSGVTQTPKHLITATGQRVTLRCSPRSGDLSVYWYQQSLDQGLQFLIQYYNGEERAKGNILERFSAQQFPDLHSELNLSSLELGDSALYFCASSVAPSLAMNNEQFFGPGTRLTVL.

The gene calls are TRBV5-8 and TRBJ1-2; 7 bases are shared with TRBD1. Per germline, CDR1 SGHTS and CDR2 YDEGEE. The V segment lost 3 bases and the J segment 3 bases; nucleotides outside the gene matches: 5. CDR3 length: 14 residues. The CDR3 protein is CASSYDRVDYGYTF. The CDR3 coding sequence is TGTGCCAGCAGCTACGACAGGGTTGACTATGGCTACACCTTC.

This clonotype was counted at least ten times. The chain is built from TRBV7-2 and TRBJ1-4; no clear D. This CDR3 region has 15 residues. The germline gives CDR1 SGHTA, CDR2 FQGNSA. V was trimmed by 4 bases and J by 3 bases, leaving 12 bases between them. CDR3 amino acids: CASSSGGVANEKLFF. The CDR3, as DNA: TGTGCCAGCAGCTCCGGTGGGGTGGCTAATGAAAAACTGTTTTTT.

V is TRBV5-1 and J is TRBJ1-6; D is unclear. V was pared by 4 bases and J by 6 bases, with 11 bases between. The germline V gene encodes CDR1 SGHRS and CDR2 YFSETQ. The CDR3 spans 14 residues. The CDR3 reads CASSPGEGNSPLHF. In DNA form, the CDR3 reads TGCGCCAGCAGCCCTGGGGAGGGTAATTCACCCCTCCACTTT.

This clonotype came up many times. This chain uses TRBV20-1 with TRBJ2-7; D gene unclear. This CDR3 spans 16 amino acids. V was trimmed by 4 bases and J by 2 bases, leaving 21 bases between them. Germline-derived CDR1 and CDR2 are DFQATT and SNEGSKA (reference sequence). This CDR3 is CSAMVIEWATTYEQYF. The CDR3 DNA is TGCAGTGCTATGGTGATTGAATGGGCAACAACCTACGAGCAGTACTTC.

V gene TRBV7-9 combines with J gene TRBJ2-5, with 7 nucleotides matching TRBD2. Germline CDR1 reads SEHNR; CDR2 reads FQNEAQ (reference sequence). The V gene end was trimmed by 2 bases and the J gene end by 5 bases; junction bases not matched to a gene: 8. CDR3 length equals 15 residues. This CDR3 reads CASSLRAGSGETQYF. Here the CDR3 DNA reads TGTGCCAGCAGCTTACGAGCGGGATCGGGGGAGACCCAGTACTTC.

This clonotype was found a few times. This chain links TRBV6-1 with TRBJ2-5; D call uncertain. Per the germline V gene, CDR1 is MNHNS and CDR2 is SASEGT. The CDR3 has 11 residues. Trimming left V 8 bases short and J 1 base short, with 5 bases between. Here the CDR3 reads CASGIQETQYF. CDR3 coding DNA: TGTGCCAGCGGGATCCAAGAGACCCAGTACTTC.

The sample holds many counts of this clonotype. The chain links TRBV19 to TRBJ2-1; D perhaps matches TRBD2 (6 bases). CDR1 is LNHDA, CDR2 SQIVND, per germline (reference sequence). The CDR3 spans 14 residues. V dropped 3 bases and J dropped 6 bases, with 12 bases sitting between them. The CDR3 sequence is CASSIGTSPNEQFF. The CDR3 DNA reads TGTGCCAGTAGTATTGGAACTAGCCCCAATGAGCAGTTCTTC.